These T cell receptor beta chains were read from a single sample in a study of T-cell memory formation after mild COVID-19. TCRdb reanalysed the 5' RACE reads using MiXCR and keeps one entry per CDR3 protein. The sample lists 450,000 to 650,000 distinct CDR3 sequences, about a sixth occurring once. Material for sequencing was PBMCs or a T cell subset sorted from them (not recorded which). These receptors all stem from an adult woman who had mild COVID-19 (a few samples of this study predate the infection). Cell type and time point are not known. CDR3s include the opening cysteine and the closing phenylalanine or tryptophan. The D gene is left open where the match is weak. Some rows mark clone size as missing; the rest say once, few, many or name a class of expanded clone.

D gene | J gene | V gene | clone size | CDR3 protein | CDR3 DNA
TRBD1 | TRBJ1-5 | TRBV5-5 | - | CASSYWDSSNQPQHF | TGTGCCAGCAGCTATTGGGACAGCAGCAATCAGCCCCAGCATTTT
- | TRBJ2-1 | TRBV20-1 | - | CSASLRGPYNEQFF | TGCAGTGCTAGTCTCAGGGGCCCCTACAATGAGCAGTTCTTC
- | TRBJ2-5 | TRBV5-1 | - | CASSLWERDTQYF | TGCGCCAGCAGCTTGTGGGAGCGAGATACCCAGTACTTC
TRBD2 | TRBJ2-7 | TRBV7-9 | few | CASSFGLAESYEQYF | TGTGCCAGCAGTTTTGGACTAGCGGAGTCCTACGAGCAGTACTTC
TRBD1 | TRBJ1-4 | TRBV7-8 | - | CASSLGTGIDEKLFF | TGTGCCAGCAGCTTAGGGACAGGGATAGATGAAAAACTGTTTTTT
- | TRBJ2-2 | TRBV24-1 | - | CATSDPDRWTGELFF | TGTGCCACCAGTGATCCCGACCGGTGGACCGGGGAGCTGTTTTTT
- | TRBJ1-4 | TRBV23-1 | - | CASSHPSFTVIRTTNEKLFF | TGCGCCAGCAGTCATCCGAGTTTTACAGTGATTAGGACAACTAATGAAAAACTGTTTTTT
TRBD1 | TRBJ2-3 | TRBV7-9 | - | CAGGTGYSTDTQYF | TGTGCCGGGGGGACAGGGTATAGCACAGATACGCAGTATTTT
- | TRBJ2-3 | TRBV7-9 | - | CASSPRGGISTDTQYF | TGTGCCAGCAGCCCCCGAGGGGGGATAAGCACAGATACGCAGTATTTT
TRBD2 | TRBJ2-1 | TRBV10-3 | - | CAISDPGLAGANEQFF | TGTGCCATCAGTGACCCGGGACTAGCGGGGGCTAATGAGCAGTTCTTC
- | TRBJ2-4 | TRBV29-1 | - | CSVEIADNIQYF | TGCAGCGTTGAAATAGCGGACAACATTCAGTACTTC
- | TRBJ2-7 | TRBV29-1 | - | CSVKPDGQGEQYF | TGCAGCGTTAAACCGGACGGTCAAGGCGAGCAGTACTTC
- | TRBJ1-3 | TRBV15 | - | CATSRGEGRAGSGNTIYF | TGTGCCACCAGCAGAGGAGAAGGGAGGGCCGGCTCTGGAAACACCATATATTTT
TRBD2 | TRBJ2-4 | TRBV7-2 | few | CASSPPGVAGGGLAKNIQYF | TGTGCCAGCAGCCCTCCAGGAGTAGCGGGAGGTGGTCTAGCCAAAAACATTCAGTACTTC
- | TRBJ2-2 | TRBV5-1 | many | CASSRGPNTGELFF | TGCGCCAGCAGTCGGGGACCGAACACCGGGGAGCTGTTTTTT
- | TRBJ2-6 | TRBV20-1 | - | CSARYGALSGANVLTF | TGCAGTGCTAGGTACGGCGCTTTGTCTGGGGCCAACGTCCTGACTTTC
- | TRBJ1-3 | TRBV11-2 | - | CASRPLAGSGNTIYF | TGTGCCAGCAGGCCGTTGGCGGGGAGCGGAAACACCATATATTTT
- | TRBJ2-4 | TRBV5-1 | - | CASSLPHGVAKNIQYF | TGCGCCAGCAGCTTGCCCCACGGGGTAGCCAAAAACATTCAGTACTTC
- | TRBJ2-5 | TRBV5-1 | - | CASSLTGTKETQYF | TGCGCCAGCAGCTTGACGGGCACGAAAGAGACCCAGTACTTC
- | TRBJ2-1 | TRBV7-9 | few | CASSLAKGSSYNEQFF | TGTGCCAGCAGCTTAGCCAAGGGGTCGTCCTACAATGAGCAGTTCTTC